One sample yielded the 9 T cell receptor beta chains listed below, sequenced in a study of tumor and adjacent non-tumor tissue in lung cancer. This sample's RNA came from whole unsorted tissue. TCRbeta libraries were built with three rounds of nested PCR, modified from ARM-PCR. TCRdb re-called the multiplex PCR reads with MiXCR, one entry per CDR3 protein. Altogether under 250,000 distinct CDR3 sequences are present, around 71% being singletons, with the ten largest covering 25%. The specimen was lung tumor tissue. These TCRs come from a man in his sixties with non-small cell lung cancer.

This clonotype came up many times. The rearrangement links TRBV12-3 or TRBV12-4 to TRBJ1-1; TRBD1 matches at 7 bases. The CDR3 extends over 15 amino acids. Trimming removed 3 bases from V and 1 base from J; junction bases left unmatched: 5. The CDR3 loop reads CASSLGRGGNTEAFF. The CDR3 bases are TGTGCCAGCAGTTTGGGCAGGGGGGGGAACACTGAAGCTTTCTTT.

Concerning this clonotype itself: Germline is not matched at one junction end, which may reflect a read error. V gene TRBV13 combines with J gene TRBJ2-1; D gene uncertain. The CDR3 is made up of 15 amino acids. The germline gives CDR1 PRHDT, CDR2 FYEKMQ (reference sequence). CDR3 nucleotide sequence: TGTGCAAGCAGCCGATCGTGGAGCTCCTACATTGAGCAGTTCTTC. It is translated as CASSRSWSSYIEQFF.

In its sample, this clonotype was seen many times. The CDR3 reads CSENGQLSYEQYF. As DNA, the CDR3 is TGCAGCGAGAATGGACAGCTCTCCTACGAGCAGTACTTC. V and J are TRBV20-1 and TRBJ2-7, with D perhaps TRBD1 (6 bases). Per the germline V gene, CDR1 is DFQATT and CDR2 is SNEGSKA (reference sequence). This CDR3 contains 13 residues.

On this clonotype itself: A much larger clone lies one base from this, so it may be a read error. Likely a read error: the CDR3 ends without its conserved phenylalanine or tryptophan. The chain combines TRBV29-1 with TRBJ1-2; D is undetermined. CDR1 SQVTM and CDR2 ANQGSEA come from the germline V gene. The CDR3 extends over 11 amino acids. Trimming stripped 3 bases from V and 8 bases from J, with 10 bases between. CDR3 sequence (DNA): TGCAGCGTTGACCCGCCCGACGGCTACACCATC. Translated: CSVDPPDGYTI.

On this clonotype: The junction departs from the called germline gene at one end, perhaps through a read error. The chain is built from TRBV11-2 and TRBJ1-5, with D unclear. The V gene's germline CDR1 is SGHAT and CDR2 FQNNGV. The CDR3 covers 15 residues. The chain's CDR3 is CTSNLEGNSNQPQHF. The CDR3 bases are TGTACCAGCAACTTAGAAGGGAACAGCAATCAGCCCCAGCATTTT.

Worth noting for this clonotype: One junction end disagrees with the germline gene, perhaps due to a read error. This chain uses TRBV11-3 with TRBJ2-3; D is perhaps TRBD2 (5 bases). This CDR3 region has 13 residues. Looked up from germline, CDR1 is SGHNT and CDR2 is YENEEA. The DNA of the CDR3 is TGTGCCAGCAGCTTTGAGGGAGCATATACACAGTATTTT. Translated, it gives CASSFEGAYTQYF. The variable domain in full, completed from reference TRBV11-3 and TRBJ2-3, reads EAGVVQSPRYKIIEKKQPVAFWCNPISGHNTLYWYLQNLGQGPELLIRYENEEAVDDSQLPKDRFSAERLKGVDSTLKIQPAELGDSAVYLCASSFEGAYTQYFGPGTRLTVL.

In regard to this clonotype: A read error may explain this, as a much larger clone is one base away. This chain connects TRBV20-1 to TRBJ2-7; D possibly corresponds to TRBD2 (6 bases). Germline CDR1 and CDR2: DFQATT and SNEGSKA (reference sequence). This CDR3 spans 13 amino acids. With 2 bases removed from V and 0 bases from J, the gap between germline ends came to 8 bases. Written as DNA, the CDR3 is TGCAGTGCTAGACTGGACTACTCCTACGAGCAGTACTTC. Residues: CSARLDYSYEQYF.

For this clonotype: A single base separates this from a much larger clone, so it may be a read error. Here the CDR3 omits its conserved ending phenylalanine or tryptophan, so a read error is the likely source. The V gene is TRBV12-3 or TRBV12-4, the J gene TRBJ1-2, with no clear D. V shed 5 bases and J shed 8 bases, with 18 bases lying between them. This CDR3 region has 14 residues. The CDR3 sequence: CASSLGAGQGGYTL. Here the CDR3 DNA reads TGTGCCAGCAGTCTCGGAGCGGGTCAAGGCGGCTACACCTTG.

A remark on this clonotype: Without the conserved terminal phenylalanine or tryptophan, this CDR3 likely stems from a read error. This sequence joins TRBV20-1 and TRBJ1-1; no clear D. This CDR3 is built from 12 residues. Germline CDR1 reads DFQATT; CDR2 reads SNEGSKA (reference sequence). The CDR3 sequence is CNVSPGNTEAFY. In nucleotides, the CDR3 is TGCAATGTTAGCCCCGGGAACACTGAAGCTTTCTAT.